This is a list of T cell receptor beta chains from one sample in a study of blood T cell repertoires in COVID-19. Here immunoSEQ multiplex PCR was the method, and the copy in TCRdb shows in-frame clones only, minus some. The sample has about 71,000 clones; around 76% are singletons. Specimen: peripheral blood. These receptors originate from a woman aged 80 or older with acute or convalescent COVID-19. Both conserved end residues are part of each CDR3. A D gene is named only where the DNA matches it firmly. Where a row states a size, it is once, few, many or the class of an expanded clone; other rows omit it.

clone_size | j_call | v_call | d_call | cdr3_aa | cdr3_nt
NA | TRBJ2-1 | TRBV5-8 | TRBD2 | CASSKGLAGHNEQFF | TGTGCCAGCAGTAAGGGACTAGCGGGACACAATGAGCAGTTCTTC
NA | TRBJ2-7 | TRBV6-2/TRBV6-3 | TRBD2 | CASSYFPSGNYEQYF | TGTGCCAGCAGTTACTTCCCTAGCGGGAACTACGAGCAGTACTTC
NA | TRBJ2-3 | TRBV3-1/TRBV3-2 | TRBD2 | CASSLRLAGTTDTQYF | TGTGCCAGCAGCCTTAGACTAGCGGGGACCACAGATACGCAGTATTTT
NA | TRBJ2-7 | TRBV6-5 | TRBD1 | CASSSTGGSSYEQYF | TGTGCCAGCAGTTCCACAGGGGGAAGCTCCTACGAGCAGTACTTC
NA | TRBJ1-1 | TRBV12-3/TRBV12-4 | NA | CASRMGEGTEAFF | TGTGCCAGCAGGATGGGGGAGGGCACTGAAGCTTTCTTT
NA | TRBJ2-1 | TRBV24-1 | NA | CATSAGEGVRSYNEQFF | TGTGCCACCAGTGCCGGTGAAGGGGTAAGGAGCTACAATGAGCAGTTCTTC
few | TRBJ2-7 | TRBV5-4 | NA | CASSLTRQGPSYEQYF | TGTGCCAGCAGCTTGACCAGGCAGGGGCCCTCCTACGAGCAGTACTTC
NA | TRBJ1-4 | TRBV7-9 | NA | CASSFLQGLELFF | TGTGCCAGCAGCTTTCTCCAGGGGCTTGAACTGTTTTTT
NA | TRBJ2-2 | TRBV19 | TRBD1 | CATPRTGLTAGELFF | TGTGCCACCCCGAGGACAGGGTTAACGGCCGGGGAGCTGTTTTTT
NA | TRBJ2-7 | TRBV7-2 | NA | CASSSPDWTVRTYEQYF | TGTGCCAGCAGCTCCCCCGATTGGACTGTCCGTACCTACGAGCAGTACTTC
NA | TRBJ2-5 | TRBV9 | TRBD1 | CASSAGQSRETQYF | TGTGCCAGCAGCGCGGGACAGTCCCGGGAGACCCAGTACTTC
NA | TRBJ2-2 | TRBV5-5 | TRBD1 | CASRRDRVTGELFF | TGTGCCAGCAGGCGAGACAGGGTCACCGGGGAGCTGTTTTTT
NA | TRBJ2-1 | TRBV10-3 | TRBD2 | CAISLAGNTYNEQFF | TGTGCCATCTCTCTAGCGGGAAATACCTACAATGAGCAGTTCTTC
NA | TRBJ2-4 | TRBV30 | TRBD1 | CAWTSAGGLNIQYF | TGTGCCTGGACTTCCGCAGGGGGATTAAACATTCAGTACTTC
NA | TRBJ2-1 | TRBV5-1 | NA | CASRTDLTGLREQFF | TGCGCCAGCAGGACGGACCTCACAGGGCTTAGGGAGCAGTTCTTC
few | TRBJ2-7 | TRBV7-8 | TRBD2 | CASSRGTSGRYEQYF | TGTGCCAGCAGCCGAGGGACTAGCGGGCGATACGAGCAGTACTTC
NA | TRBJ2-4 | TRBV5-1 | TRBD2 | CASSLPSGGINIQYF | TGCGCCAGCAGCTTGCCTAGCGGGGGAATCAACATTCAGTACTTC
NA | TRBJ1-1 | TRBV19 | TRBD1 | CASLGQGNTEAFF | TGTGCCAGTCTTGGACAGGGGAACACTGAAGCTTTCTTT
NA | TRBJ2-7 | TRBV6-2/TRBV6-3 | TRBD2 | CASSALAGAYEQYF | TGTGCCAGCAGCGCTCTAGCGGGGGCCTACGAGCAGTACTTC
NA | TRBJ2-3 | TRBV6-6 | NA | CASSPRRGITDTQYF | TGTGCCAGCAGTCCACGACGGGGGATCACAGATACGCAGTATTTT
NA | TRBJ1-5 | TRBV7-3 | TRBD1 | CASSLRDRVFQPQHF | TGTGCCAGCAGCCTCCGGGACAGAGTATTTCAGCCCCAGCATTTT
NA | TRBJ1-1 | TRBV5-6 | TRBD1 | CASSSRDRGITEAFF | TGTGCCAGCAGCTCCCGGGACAGGGGGATCACTGAAGCTTTCTTT
NA | TRBJ2-1 | TRBV18 | NA | CASSPGRSRYNEQFF | TGTGCCAGCTCACCGGGGCGGAGTCGCTACAATGAGCAGTTCTTC
NA | TRBJ1-2 | TRBV5-5 | NA | CASSLAGRGYGYTF | TGTGCCAGCAGCTTGGCCGGGAGGGGTTATGGCTACACCTTC
NA | TRBJ1-4 | TRBV18 | TRBD1 | CASSPPEQGLREKLFF | TGTGCCAGCTCACCACCGGAACAGGGGTTGAGAGAAAAACTGTTTTTT
NA | TRBJ1-5 | TRBV20-1 | TRBD1 | CSASIGTGNQPQHF | TGCAGTGCTAGTATCGGGACAGGGAATCAGCCCCAGCATTTT
NA | TRBJ2-1 | TRBV5-6 | NA | CASTGDRRYNEQFF | TGTGCCAGCACCGGTGACCGGAGGTACAATGAGCAGTTCTTC
NA | TRBJ1-3 | TRBV12-3/TRBV12-4 | NA | CASSFSGGDTIYF | TGTGCCAGCAGTTTTAGCGGCGGCGACACCATATATTTT
NA | TRBJ1-5 | TRBV27 | NA | CASSLSEYSNQPQHF | TGTGCCAGCAGTTTATCCGAGTATAGCAATCAGCCCCAGCATTTT
once | TRBJ2-1 | TRBV5-1 | TRBD2 | CASRDGTSGPREQFF | TGCGCCAGCAGGGATGGGACTAGCGGACCACGTGAGCAGTTCTTC
few | TRBJ1-2 | TRBV6-5 | NA | CASSRTAANYGYTF | TGTGCCAGCAGCCGTACAGCGGCTAACTATGGCTACACCTTC
NA | TRBJ2-6 | TRBV14 | TRBD1 | CASSQARGQGALGANVLTF | TGTGCCAGCAGCCAAGCGAGAGGACAGGGGGCACTTGGGGCCAACGTCCTGACTTTC
NA | TRBJ2-4 | TRBV5-8 | NA | CASRFLDSLAKNIQYF | TGTGCCAGCAGATTTTTGGACAGTCTAGCCAAAAACATTCAGTACTTC
NA | TRBJ2-1 | TRBV28 | TRBD1 | CASSLSGQGYNEQFF | TGTGCCAGCAGTCTATCGGGACAGGGCTACAATGAGCAGTTCTTC
NA | TRBJ2-2 | TRBV5-1 | TRBD1 | CASSGRTTGGTGELFF | TGCGCCAGCAGCGGGAGAACGACAGGGGGGACCGGGGAGCTGTTTTTT
NA | TRBJ1-6 | TRBV7-3 | NA | CASSLGTRLNNSPLHF | TGTGCCAGCAGCTTAGGGACTCGACTGAATAATTCACCCCTCCACTTT
NA | TRBJ2-7 | TRBV19 | NA | CASSISVASDSYEQYF | TGTGCCAGTAGTATTAGTGTCGCCTCCGACTCCTACGAGCAGTACTTC
once | TRBJ2-5 | TRBV7-6 | TRBD2 | CASSLGLAGGPQTQYF | TGTGCCAGCAGCCTGGGACTAGCGGGAGGGCCCCAGACCCAGTACTTC
NA | TRBJ1-5 | TRBV28 | NA | CASSLPQGFSNQPQHF | TGTGCCAGCAGTTTGCCCCAGGGTTTTAGCAATCAGCCCCAGCATTTT
NA | TRBJ1-2 | TRBV19 | NA | CASSIDTGRSFGYTF | TGTGCCAGTAGTATAGATACAGGGCGATCGTTTGGCTACACCTTC